This TCR beta chain came from a study of cytomegalovirus exposure and HLA in healthy donors (dated by TCRdb to the late 2010s). Regarding the complete study: According to an earlier analysis of 587 of the donors, about 170 million T cells yielded 95 million to 140 million unique TCR beta sequences and around 300 Gb of sequence data. Roughly 300 gigabases of sequencing data and around 80 million unique TCR sequences made up an early release that covered approximately 650 HLA-typed donors. The genetic ancestry cluster associated with self-reported Caucasian donors included 70% to 85% of the approximately 430 genotyped donors. The study aimed to test whether cataloging public T cell receptors could reveal signatures of past pathogen exposure. The study profiled the T cell repertoires of 500 to 800 subjects by immunosequencing and related them to cytomegalovirus serostatus. In addition to the first cohort of 500 to 850 subjects, a separate validation cohort of approximately 120 different subjects was used. High-throughput TCR immunosequencing, statistical association of individual TCRs with disease status, and machine learning were combined to predict cytomegalovirus infection status. To study patterns of TCR occurrence, a later analysis re-analyzed previously published TCR beta repertoires from several hundred donors and added high-resolution HLA genotyping. The later analysis used no new phenotypic data to find candidate immune exposures, relying instead on TCR beta sequences and their occurrence across donors. An earlier analysis of several hundred of the donors used high-throughput TCR beta sequencing to judge whether each TCR beta V gene segment behaved as functional or pseudogenic. Alongside the repertoire data, information on donor age, sex, ethnicity and CMV serostatus was compiled. Genome-wide SNP genotypes for about 60% of the roughly 670 donors were used in a later genetic analysis, which treated that subset as a discovery cohort. Every repertoire in the discovery cohort had been generated on one and the same sequencing platform. Class I and class II HLA loci were covered by the typing at four-digit resolution. Typing coverage varied by locus: roughly 620-630 donors for A, B, C, DRB1 and DQB1; under 550 for DQA1; around 610 for DPA1; roughly 470 for DPB1. Roughly 5 DR-DQ haplotypes were treated as single units for association and clustering because of strong linkage in the cohort. Across 398 genotyped donors of the cohort, an average of approximately 240,000 unique TCR beta nucleotide sequences per donor were sequenced, and approximately 17% of those sequences were non-productive. Results and caveats for the whole study, not just this receptor: In an earlier analysis of fewer than 700 of the donors, most TCR beta V segments appeared in productive rearrangements about 87% or about 30% of the time, broadly matching IMGT annotations. A later genetic analysis reported fewer N-insertions in productive TCRs among donors in an Asian-associated ancestry cluster than the roughly 670-donor mean. A later genetic analysis associated a missense DCLRE1C variant with V-gene and J-gene trimming of TCR beta chains, and an independent cohort replicated the association. Roughly uniform sequencing depth across donors was assumed in presence/absence analyses, although this assumption may not hold. A total of about 150 TCR beta chains were listed by the study as associated with cytomegalovirus. In a later analysis, HLA-associated TCR beta chains were found to be more clonally expanded and to have lower generation probabilities than equally common non-associated chains. According to a later analysis, parvovirus B19, influenza, CMV and Epstein-Barr virus appeared linked to several top co-occurrence clusters. A later analysis found that most CMV-associated TCR beta chains appeared HLA-restricted, with HLA associations seemingly driven largely by CMV exposure. Correlated functional status among segregating V segments might reflect linkage disequilibrium, but an unknown experimental factor could not be ruled out. Because some donors lacked HLA typing at each locus, the association tests relied only on the typed subset. The 87-base-pair reads could not distinguish some IMGT-functional V segments, including TRBV6-2 and TRBV6-3, so those segments were excluded. The authors suggested that the approach could potentially be generalized to other disease states and immunological phenotypes. When HLA alleles, especially DR and DQ, strongly co-occurred, TCR associations were difficult to assign to individual alleles. Specific HLA alleles were associated with over 15,000 TCR beta sequences at a false discovery rate of 0.05 in a later analysis. A further reported finding was that TCR beta sequences accurately predicted the HLA-A and HLA-B alleles for most subjects in the first cohort. In a later analysis, TCR association rates were found to vary across HLA loci, with the most associated TCRs seen for DRB1 alleles and the fewest for HLA-C alleles. A cluster of highly shared sequence variants was judged likely to be a technical artifact of the sequencing pipeline. The cohort was sequenced for TCR beta chains only, and without alpha or paired-chain data the features that could be detected were limited. The only immune exposure information available for the cohort was CMV serostatus. Because counts were too low, seventeen rarely observed V segments, including chromosome 9 orphons, were excluded from the earlier analysis of 587 of the donors. Most TCR sequences were seen in very few donors, while some public TCRs were found in many individuals. In both the original and validation cohorts, the classifier was reported to diagnose cytomegalovirus status with high specificity and sensitivity. In vitro tests confirmed that a few of the cytomegalovirus-associated TCR beta chains recognize cytomegalovirus antigens.

Of note for this clone: Its antigen target is currently unknown. Base quality data are lacking; no much larger clone is found one base away.

The cohort consisted of some 670 healthy bone marrow donors. At the time of sampling, every cohort member was nominally healthy, though immune exposures that went unrecorded were likely present. The donor tested CMV seropositive, placing the donor among the approximately 310 seropositive members of the cohort. Each donor provided a peripheral blood sample, and peripheral blood mononuclear cells were used for TCR beta sequencing. The Qiagen DNeasy Blood Extraction Kit was used to extract genomic DNA from the blood cell samples. Taken from the germline V gene (reference sequence), the CDR1 and CDR2 loops are GTSNPN and SVGIG. The V end gives up 0 bases and the J end 3 bases, leaving 12 bases in the junction not matched to a gene. There are 17 amino acids in the CDR3, from cysteine to phenylalanine inclusive. Solely the CDR3 DNA is kept, with 51 bases framed from the first base. The library was made by the immunoSEQ multiplex PCR assay. A mixture of 60 forward primers for TCR Vbeta segments and 13 reverse primers for TCR Jbeta segments was used in the multiplex PCR. A multiplex PCR assay on genomic DNA amplified the CDR3 region of rearranged TCR beta genes. Amplified TCR beta libraries were sequenced as 87-base-pair reads on the Illumina HiSeq System. Regarding the original processing steps: A later analysis tallied tens of millions of unique TCR beta chains across the 700 or so repertoires, and some 10 million of those chains were shared by two or more donors. To remove PCR and sequencing errors, raw reads were error-corrected and collapsed into unique sequences using a nearest-neighbor algorithm that merged closely related sequences. To assign V, D and J gene segments, CDR3 sequences were aligned to IMGT reference sequences. For a sequence to be retained, a match of at least six nucleotides was required to both a V gene segment and a J gene segment. A rearrangement was called productive if the CDR3 had no stop codons and remained in frame with V and J, and every other rearrangement was called non-productive. CDR3 was defined according to IMGT convention as the region running from the second conserved V-encoded cysteine to the conserved J-encoded phenylalanine. In an earlier analysis of around 640 of the donors, sequences lacking an unambiguous match to a single V gene segment were excluded. An earlier analysis of fewer than 750 of the donors called V segments functional above 56.7% productive rearrangements and segregating when the between-donor standard deviation exceeded 5%. A statistical classification framework was developed to diagnose cytomegalovirus status using the catalog of TCR beta chain sequences. In a later analysis, TCR nucleotide sequences were compared against IMGT/GENE-DB human TR gene sequences so that V and J genes could be assigned. A later analysis assigned CDR3 sequences and most-parsimonious VDJ recombination scenarios with the TCRdist pipeline. In a later analysis, every TCR beta chain was defined by the combination of its CDR3 amino acid sequence and its V-gene family, and reads without a unique V-gene family were dropped. A later analysis removed 550 to 700 highly shared, low-generation-probability nucleotide sequences to deal with suspected cross-contamination and a sequencing artifact. In a later analysis, a clonal expansion index for each public chain was calculated from normalized within-repertoire ranks of inferred template counts. A later analysis computed generation probabilities with a VDJ recombination model fitted to out-of-frame rearrangements, and checked the results against IGoR. In a later analysis, hypergeometric tests were used to score TCR-TCR, TCR-HLA and TCR-CMV co-occurrence, with a repertoire-size bias correction applied to TCR pairs. A later analysis estimated false discovery rates by permuting HLA or CMV assignments 20 times. In a later analysis, co-occurring TCRs were grouped with DBSCAN, and TCRdist sequence similarity was added when clustering was performed within HLA-allele-positive subsets. For co-occurrence clustering, repertoires with fewer than 30,000 or more than 120,000 public chains were excluded, along with four or five repertoires with anomalous nucleotide sharing. TCRdb re-hosts the immuneACCESS table, in-frame sequences only. Its copies lack some clones; in the studies checked, an unresolved V gene accounts for under half of them, and the cause for the rest is not known. The DNA gave D and trimming, while V, J and clone size come from that table. Present in this sample are about 120,000 clones, 77% of which were seen just once. 5.8% of the sample goes to the ten largest clones.

The chain joins TRBV30 to TRBJ2-5; TRBD1 lines up with 8 middle nucleotides. This receptor was obtained from a man younger than 30 in good health and CMV-seropositive. The sequenced sample was PBMCs. For the CDR3, the sequence is CAWSVTRQGAGEETQYF. The nucleotide sequence is TGTGCCTGGAGTGTAACCCGGCAGGGGGCGGGTGAAGAGACCCAGTACTTC.